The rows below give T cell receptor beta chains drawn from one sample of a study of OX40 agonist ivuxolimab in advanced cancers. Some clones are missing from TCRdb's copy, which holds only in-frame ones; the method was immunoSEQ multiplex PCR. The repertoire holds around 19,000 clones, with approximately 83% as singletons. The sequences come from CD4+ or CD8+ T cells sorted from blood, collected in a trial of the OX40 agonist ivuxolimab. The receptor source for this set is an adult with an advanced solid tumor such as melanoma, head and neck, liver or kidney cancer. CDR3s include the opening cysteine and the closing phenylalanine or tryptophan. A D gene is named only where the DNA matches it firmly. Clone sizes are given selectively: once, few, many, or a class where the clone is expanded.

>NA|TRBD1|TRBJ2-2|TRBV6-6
CASRQGTGGFGELFF
TGTGCCAGCAGACAAGGGACAGGGGGCTTCGGGGAGCTGTTTTTT
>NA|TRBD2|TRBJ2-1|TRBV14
CASRMLAGGPNEQFF
TGTGCCAGCAGAATGCTAGCGGGAGGGCCCAATGAGCAGTTCTTC
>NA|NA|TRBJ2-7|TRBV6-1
CASRGTYEQYF
TGTGCCAGCAGAGGGACCTACGAGCAGTACTTC
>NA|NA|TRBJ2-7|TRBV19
CASSIGFDRPDYEQYF
TGTGCCAGTAGTATAGGGTTCGACAGGCCCGACTACGAGCAGTACTTC
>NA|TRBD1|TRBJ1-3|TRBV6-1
CASRSGQLFGNTIYF
TGTGCCAGTAGGTCGGGACAGCTTTTTGGAAACACCATATATTTT
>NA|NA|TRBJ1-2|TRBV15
CATSRGLGQSNYGYTF
TGTGCCACCAGCAGAGGCTTAGGACAGTCTAACTATGGCTACACCTTC
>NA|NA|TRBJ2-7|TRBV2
CASRGGGLSYEQYF
TGTGCCAGCAGGGGAGGGGGGCTTTCCTACGAGCAGTACTTC
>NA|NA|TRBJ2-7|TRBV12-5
CASGSSDGSYEQYF
TGTGCTAGTGGTTCGTCAGACGGATCCTACGAGCAGTACTTC
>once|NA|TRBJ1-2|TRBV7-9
CASSLDRTLRNNYGYTF
TGTGCCAGCAGCTTAGACAGGACTTTAAGGAATAACTATGGCTACACCTTC
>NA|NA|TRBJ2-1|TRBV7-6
CASSLKRVDEQFF
TGTGCCAGCAGCTTAAAGAGGGTAGATGAGCAGTTCTTC
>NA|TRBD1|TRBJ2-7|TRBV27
CASRTGGNYEQYF
TGTGCCAGCAGGACAGGGGGAAACTACGAGCAGTACTTC
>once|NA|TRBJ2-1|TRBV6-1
CASSVPSGQIFEQFF
TGTGCCAGCAGTGTCCCCTCGGGACAAATTTTTGAGCAGTTCTTC
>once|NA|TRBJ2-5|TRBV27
CASSYQGSETQYF
TGTGCCAGCAGTTACCAGGGGTCAGAGACCCAGTACTTC
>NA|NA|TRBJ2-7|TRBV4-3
CASSTLGEQYF
TGCGCCAGCAGCACCCTGGGGGAGCAGTACTTC
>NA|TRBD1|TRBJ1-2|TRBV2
CASSVSRGANYGYTF
TGTGCCAGCAGTGTTAGCAGGGGGGCCAACTATGGCTACACCTTC
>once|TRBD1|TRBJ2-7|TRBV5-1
CASSPSGTGAYEQYF
TGCGCCAGCAGCCCCTCCGGGACAGGGGCCTACGAGCAGTACTTC
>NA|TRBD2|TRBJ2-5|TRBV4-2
CASSSPERGAQETQYF
TGTGCCAGCAGCTCCCCCGAGCGGGGGGCACAAGAGACCCAGTACTTC
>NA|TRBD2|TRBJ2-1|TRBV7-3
CASSLTAGVYNEQFF
TGTGCCAGCAGCTTAACAGCGGGGGTTTACAATGAGCAGTTCTTC
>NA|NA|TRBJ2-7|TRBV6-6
CASSYSEVYEQYF
TGTGCCAGCAGTTACTCTGAAGTATACGAGCAGTACTTC
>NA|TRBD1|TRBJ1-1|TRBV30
CASDTGGRRAFF
TGTGCCTCCGATACAGGGGGCCGTCGGGCTTTCTTT
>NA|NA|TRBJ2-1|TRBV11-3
CASSASYSPSNEQFF
TGTGCCAGCAGCGCTTCGTACAGCCCATCCAATGAGCAGTTCTTC
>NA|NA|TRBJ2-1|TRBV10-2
CASSESFGSSYNEQFF
TGCGCCAGCAGTGAGTCATTCGGTAGCTCCTACAATGAGCAGTTCTTC
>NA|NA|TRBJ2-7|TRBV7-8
CASSELDGSYEQYF
TGTGCCAGCAGCGAACTGGACGGCTCCTACGAGCAGTACTTC
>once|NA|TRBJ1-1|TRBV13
CASSLSVNTEAFF
TGTGCCAGCAGCTTATCTGTTAACACTGAAGCTTTCTTT
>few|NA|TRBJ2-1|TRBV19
CASSITGYNEQFF
TGTGCCAGTAGTATAACCGGCTACAATGAGCAGTTCTTC
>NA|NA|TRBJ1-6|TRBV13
CASSTGSFNSPLHF
TGTGCCAGCAGCACCGGGAGCTTTAATTCACCCCTCCACTTT
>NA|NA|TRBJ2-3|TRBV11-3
CASSMRGTDTQYF
TGTGCCAGCAGCATGCGGGGAACAGATACGCAGTATTTT
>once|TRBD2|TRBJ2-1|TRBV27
CASSQAGGPGDEQFF
TGTGCCAGCAGTCAGGCGGGAGGGCCAGGAGATGAGCAGTTCTTC
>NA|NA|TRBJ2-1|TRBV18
CASSPVGGNEQFF
TGTGCCAGCTCCCCCGTCGGGGGCAATGAGCAGTTCTTC
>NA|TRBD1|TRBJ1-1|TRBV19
CASSPGGDTEAFF
TGTGCCAGTAGTCCAGGGGGCGACACTGAAGCTTTCTTT
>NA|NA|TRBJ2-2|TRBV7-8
CASSSAGGLFF
TGTGCCAGCAGCTCCGCTGGTGGGCTGTTTTTT
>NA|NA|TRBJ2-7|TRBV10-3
CAISEPAGQGTYEQYF
TGTGCCATCAGTGAGCCCGCGGGGCAGGGCACCTACGAGCAGTACTTC
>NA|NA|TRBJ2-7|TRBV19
CASSITVSYEQYF
TGTGCCAGTAGTATAACAGTCTCCTACGAGCAGTACTTC
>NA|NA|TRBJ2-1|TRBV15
CATSTPPENEQFF
TGTGCCACCTCGACTCCGCCGGAGAATGAGCAGTTCTTC
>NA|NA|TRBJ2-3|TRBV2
CASSFGDTQYF
TGTGCCAGCAGTTTTGGGGATACGCAGTATTTT
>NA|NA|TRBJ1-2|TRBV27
CASSLVAGDGYGYTF
TGTGCCAGCAGTTTAGTGGCAGGGGATGGCTATGGCTACACCTTC
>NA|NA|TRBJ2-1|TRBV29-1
CSVNAGGNEQFF
TGCAGCGTGAACGCAGGTGGCAATGAGCAGTTCTTC
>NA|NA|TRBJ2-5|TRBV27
CASSWTSGETQYF
TGTGCCAGCAGTTGGACGAGCGGGGAGACCCAGTACTTC
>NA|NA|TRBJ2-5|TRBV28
CASRVGRGNQYF
TGTGCCAGCAGGGTGGGCAGAGGTAACCAGTACTTC
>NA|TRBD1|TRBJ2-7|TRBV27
CASRAGTGVGEQYF
TGTGCCAGCAGAGCCGGGACAGGGGTCGGTGAGCAGTACTTC
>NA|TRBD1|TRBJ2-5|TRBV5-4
CASSLAGGRETQYF
TGTGCCAGCAGCTTGGCAGGGGGCCGGGAGACCCAGTACTTC
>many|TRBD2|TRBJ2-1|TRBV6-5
CASSFGLATPEQFF
TGTGCCAGCAGTTTTGGACTAGCAACTCCTGAGCAGTTCTTC
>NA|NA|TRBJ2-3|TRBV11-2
CASSLRRDTPTDTQYF
TGTGCCAGCAGCTTAAGGAGGGACACCCCCACAGATACGCAGTATTTT
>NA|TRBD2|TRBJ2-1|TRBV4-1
CASSHTSGYNEQFF
TGCGCCAGCAGCCACACTAGCGGTTACAATGAGCAGTTCTTC
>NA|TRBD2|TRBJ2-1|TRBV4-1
CASGRLAGQNNEQFF
TGCGCCAGCGGACGGTTAGCGGGGCAAAACAATGAGCAGTTCTTC
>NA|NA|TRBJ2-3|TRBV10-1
CASSGRPSTDTQYF
TGCGCCAGCAGCGGGAGACCCAGCACAGATACGCAGTATTTT
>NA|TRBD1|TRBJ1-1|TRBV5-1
CASSLDQGAANLEAFF
TGCGCCAGCAGCTTGGATCAGGGGGCCGCAAACCTTGAAGCTTTCTTT
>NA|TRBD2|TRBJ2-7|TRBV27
CASSSGLAGGEQYF
TGTGCCAGCAGTTCTGGGCTAGCGGGAGGGGAGCAGTACTTC
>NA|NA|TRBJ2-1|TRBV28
CASSNHLSGLNEQFF
TGTGCCAGCAGTAACCACTTAAGTGGGCTCAATGAGCAGTTCTTC
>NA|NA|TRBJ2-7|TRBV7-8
CASSWGAEQYF
TGTGCCAGCAGCTGGGGTGCTGAGCAGTACTTC
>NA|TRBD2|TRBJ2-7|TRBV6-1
CASSEGEAGLYEQYF
TGTGCCAGCAGTGAAGGGGAAGCGGGACTGTACGAGCAGTACTTC
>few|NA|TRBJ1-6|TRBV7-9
CASSTSTGQSSYNSPLHF
TGTGCCAGCAGCACCTCGACAGGCCAGAGCTCCTATAATTCACCCCTCCACTTT
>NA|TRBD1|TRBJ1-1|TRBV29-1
CSVLRPGQGASGTEAFF
TGCAGCGTTTTACGGCCGGGACAGGGGGCGTCGGGCACTGAAGCTTTCTTT